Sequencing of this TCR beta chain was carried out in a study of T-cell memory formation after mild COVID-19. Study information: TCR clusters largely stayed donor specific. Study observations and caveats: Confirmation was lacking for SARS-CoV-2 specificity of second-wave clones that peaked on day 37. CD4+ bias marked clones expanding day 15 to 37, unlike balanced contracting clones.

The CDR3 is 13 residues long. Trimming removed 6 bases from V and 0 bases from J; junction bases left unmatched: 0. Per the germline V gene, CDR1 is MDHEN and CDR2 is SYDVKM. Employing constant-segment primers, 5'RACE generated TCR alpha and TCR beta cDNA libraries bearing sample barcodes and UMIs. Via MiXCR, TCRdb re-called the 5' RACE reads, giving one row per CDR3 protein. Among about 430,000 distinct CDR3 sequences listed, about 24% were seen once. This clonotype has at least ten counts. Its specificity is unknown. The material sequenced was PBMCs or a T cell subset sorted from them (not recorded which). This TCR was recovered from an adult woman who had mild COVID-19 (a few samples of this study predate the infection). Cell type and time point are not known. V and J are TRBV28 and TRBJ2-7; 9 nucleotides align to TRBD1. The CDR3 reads CASRTGGSYEQYF. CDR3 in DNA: TGTGCCAGCAGGACAGGGGGCTCCTACGAGCAGTACTTC.